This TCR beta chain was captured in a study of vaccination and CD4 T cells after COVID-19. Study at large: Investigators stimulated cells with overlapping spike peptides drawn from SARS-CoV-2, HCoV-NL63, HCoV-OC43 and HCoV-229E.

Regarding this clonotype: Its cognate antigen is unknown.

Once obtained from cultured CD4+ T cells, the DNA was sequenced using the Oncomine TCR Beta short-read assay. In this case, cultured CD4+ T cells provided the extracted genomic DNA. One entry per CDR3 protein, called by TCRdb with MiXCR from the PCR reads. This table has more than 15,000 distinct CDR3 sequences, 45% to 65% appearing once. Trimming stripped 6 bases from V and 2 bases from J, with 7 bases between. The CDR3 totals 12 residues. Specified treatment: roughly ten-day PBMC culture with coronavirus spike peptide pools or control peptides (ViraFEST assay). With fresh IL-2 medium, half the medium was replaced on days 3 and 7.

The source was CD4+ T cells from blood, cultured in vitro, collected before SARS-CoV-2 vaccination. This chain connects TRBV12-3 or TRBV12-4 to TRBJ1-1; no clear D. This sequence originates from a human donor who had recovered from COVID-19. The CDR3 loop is CASSLANTEAFF. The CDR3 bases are TGTGCCAGCAGCCTAGCAAACACTGAAGCTTTCTTT.